This entry concerns a single TCR beta chain. The authors' processing: Amplified reference gene primers provided the basis for estimating nucleated cell counts. Assay: immunoSEQ multiplex PCR; the TCRdb copy retains only in-frame clones and omits some. D and trimming come from the DNA, and the V and J calls and clone size come from that table. The sample includes 20,000 to 25,000 clones, over 85% of them seen just once. CDR1 SGHVS and CDR2 FQNEAQ come from the germline V gene. V was pared by 1 base and J by 2 bases, with 8 bases between. CDR3 size: 14 residues. This sample stems from a study of blood T cell repertoires in COVID-19. Across the whole study: Nucleic acid was either cDNA or gDNA, and it came from T cells, B-cell-depleted T cells, or PBMCs.

The chain joins TRBV7-8 to TRBJ1-2; D gene ambiguous. The origin of this receptor is a woman older than 75 with active COVID-19. Sequencing input: peripheral blood. The CDR3 sequence is CASSLGRLNYGYTF. The CDR3 DNA sequence: TGTGCCAGCAGCTTAGGGCGACTGAACTATGGCTACACCTTC.